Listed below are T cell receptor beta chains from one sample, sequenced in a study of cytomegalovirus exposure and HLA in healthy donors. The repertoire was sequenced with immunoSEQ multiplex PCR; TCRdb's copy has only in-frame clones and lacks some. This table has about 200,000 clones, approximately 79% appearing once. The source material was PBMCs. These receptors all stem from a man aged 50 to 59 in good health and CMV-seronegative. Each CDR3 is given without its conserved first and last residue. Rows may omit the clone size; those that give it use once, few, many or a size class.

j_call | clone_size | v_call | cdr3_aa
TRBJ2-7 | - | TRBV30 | AWSLRTYEQY
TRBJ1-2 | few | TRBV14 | ASSQVGTEANYGYT
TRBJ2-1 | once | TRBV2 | ASNREVNNEQF
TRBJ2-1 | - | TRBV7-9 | ASSFRAVYNEQF
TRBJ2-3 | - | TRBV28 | ASGSGQYTDTQY
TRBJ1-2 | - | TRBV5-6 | ASRGGANYGYT
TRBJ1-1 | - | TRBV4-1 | ASSQEGQGPNTEAF
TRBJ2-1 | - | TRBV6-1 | ASWTSGGYNEQF
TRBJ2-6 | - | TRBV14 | ASSQVAGALSGANVLT
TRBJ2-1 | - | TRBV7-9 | VKGAGYNEQF
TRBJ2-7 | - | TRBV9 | ASSLRDTHSYEQY
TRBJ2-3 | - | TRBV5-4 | ASSRDRGADTQY
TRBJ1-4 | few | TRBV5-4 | ASSVGGQGTSTNEKLF
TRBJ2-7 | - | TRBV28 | ASSLWEREQY
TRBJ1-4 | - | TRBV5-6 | ASSPRTDSNEKLF
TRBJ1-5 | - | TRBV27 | ASSLGSGNQPQH
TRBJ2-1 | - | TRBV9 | ASSAGTYNEQF
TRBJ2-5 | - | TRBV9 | ASSVNPRQETQY
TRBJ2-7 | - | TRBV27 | ASSDRPGSSYEQY
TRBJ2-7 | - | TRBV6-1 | ASGRTVPYEQY
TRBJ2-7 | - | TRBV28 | ASSAFVTGGFYEQY
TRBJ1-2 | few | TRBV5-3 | ARSLVPSQDIREDYGYT
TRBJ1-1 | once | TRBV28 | ASSSPGSYMNTEAF
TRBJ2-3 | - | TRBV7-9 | ASSLGPSSTDTQY
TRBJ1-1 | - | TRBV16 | ASSQWDRMNTEAF
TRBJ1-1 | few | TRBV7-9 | ASSLDGRGTEAF
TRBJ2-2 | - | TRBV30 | AWSPQIAGELF
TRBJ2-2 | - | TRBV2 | ASSELGGLTGELF
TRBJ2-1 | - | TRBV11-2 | ASSLGFFNSGRRDNEQF
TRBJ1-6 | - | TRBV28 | ASSPAGSASPLH
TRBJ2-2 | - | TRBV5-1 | ASSQTGLAGGPVTGELF
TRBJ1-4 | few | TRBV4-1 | ASSQVPGEKLF
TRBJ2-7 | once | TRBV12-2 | ASRLGGEWVYEQY
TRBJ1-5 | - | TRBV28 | ASSLPPYRGYQPQH
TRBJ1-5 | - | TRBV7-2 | ASSPMGGQGFQPQH
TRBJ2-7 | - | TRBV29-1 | SVLTGIKYEQY
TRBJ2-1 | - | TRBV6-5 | ASSYSPSGITNEQF
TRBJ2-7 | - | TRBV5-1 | ASGQTSGPYEQY
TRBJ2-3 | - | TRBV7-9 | ASSLTGQPTDTQY
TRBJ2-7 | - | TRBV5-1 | ASSDEKTFSSYEQY
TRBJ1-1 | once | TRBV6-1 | ASSERVGTGASEAF
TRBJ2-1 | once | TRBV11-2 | ASSRDLTGAPSNEQF
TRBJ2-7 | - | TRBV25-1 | ASSEKGQTYEQY
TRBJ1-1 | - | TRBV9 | ASSVGTGGKAF
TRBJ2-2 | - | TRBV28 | ASSFRLAFTGELF
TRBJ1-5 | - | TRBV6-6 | ASSYSTPRGQPQH
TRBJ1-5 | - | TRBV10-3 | AISPGVNQPQH